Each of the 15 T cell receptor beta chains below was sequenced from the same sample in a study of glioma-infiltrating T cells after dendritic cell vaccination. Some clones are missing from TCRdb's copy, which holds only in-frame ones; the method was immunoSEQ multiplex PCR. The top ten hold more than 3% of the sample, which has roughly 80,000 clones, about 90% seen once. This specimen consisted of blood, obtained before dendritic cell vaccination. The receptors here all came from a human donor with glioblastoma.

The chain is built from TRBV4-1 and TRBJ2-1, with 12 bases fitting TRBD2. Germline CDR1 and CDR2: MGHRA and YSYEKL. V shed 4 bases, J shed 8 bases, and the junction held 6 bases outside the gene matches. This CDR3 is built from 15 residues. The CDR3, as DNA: TGCGCCAGCAGCCCGTCTAGCGGGAGGGGGGATGAGCAGTTCTTC. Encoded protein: CASSPSSGRGDEQFF.

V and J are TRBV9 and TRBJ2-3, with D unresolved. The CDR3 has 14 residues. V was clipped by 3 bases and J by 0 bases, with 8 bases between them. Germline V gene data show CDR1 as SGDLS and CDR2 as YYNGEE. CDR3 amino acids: CASSAQISTDTQYF. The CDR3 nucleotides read TGTGCCAGCAGCGCACAGATTAGCACAGATACGCAGTATTTT.

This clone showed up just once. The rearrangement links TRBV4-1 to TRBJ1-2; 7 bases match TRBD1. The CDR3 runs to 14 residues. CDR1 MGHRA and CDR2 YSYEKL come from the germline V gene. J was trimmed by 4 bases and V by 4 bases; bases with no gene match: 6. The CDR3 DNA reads TGCGCCAGCAGCCGGCCGGGACAGTCCTATGGCTACACCTTC. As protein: CASSRPGQSYGYTF.

CDR3 amino acids: CASSTRLAGGAGELFF. The CDR3 DNA follows: TGCGCCAGCAGCACTCGACTAGCGGGGGGGGCCGGGGAGCTGTTTTTT. The chain links TRBV4-1 to TRBJ2-2, with 14 bases fitting TRBD2. V lost 5 bases to trimming and J lost 6 bases; unmatched junction nucleotides: 5. The CDR3 has 16 amino acids. CDR1 and CDR2 (germline): MGHRA, YSYEKL.

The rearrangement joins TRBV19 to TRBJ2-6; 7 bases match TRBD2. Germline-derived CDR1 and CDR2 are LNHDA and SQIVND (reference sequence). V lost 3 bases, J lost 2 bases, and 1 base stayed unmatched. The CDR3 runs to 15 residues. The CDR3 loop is CASSIGGAGANVLTF. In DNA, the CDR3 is TGTGCCAGTAGTATTGGGGGGGCTGGGGCCAACGTCCTGACTTTC.

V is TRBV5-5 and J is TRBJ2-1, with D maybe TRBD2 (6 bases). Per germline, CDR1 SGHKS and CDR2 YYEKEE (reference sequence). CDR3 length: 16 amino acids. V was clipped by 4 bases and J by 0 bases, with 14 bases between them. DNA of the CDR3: TGTGCCAGCAGCGTCACTAGCACTAGCTCCTACAATGAGCAGTTCTTC. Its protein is CASSVTSTSSYNEQFF.

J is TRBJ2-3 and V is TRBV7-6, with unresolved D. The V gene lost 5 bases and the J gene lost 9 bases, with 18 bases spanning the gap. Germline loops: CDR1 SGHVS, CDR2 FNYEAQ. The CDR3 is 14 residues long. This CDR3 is CASSALKNYLTQYF. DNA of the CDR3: TGTGCCAGCAGCGCACTCAAAAACTATCTGACGCAGTATTTT.

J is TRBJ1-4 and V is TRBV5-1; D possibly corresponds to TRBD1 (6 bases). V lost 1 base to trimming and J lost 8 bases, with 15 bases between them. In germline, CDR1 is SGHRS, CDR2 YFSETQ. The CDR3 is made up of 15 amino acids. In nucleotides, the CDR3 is TGCGCCAGCAGCTTGAACGGACAGATGTTCGAAAAACTGTTTTTT. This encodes CASSLNGQMFEKLFF.

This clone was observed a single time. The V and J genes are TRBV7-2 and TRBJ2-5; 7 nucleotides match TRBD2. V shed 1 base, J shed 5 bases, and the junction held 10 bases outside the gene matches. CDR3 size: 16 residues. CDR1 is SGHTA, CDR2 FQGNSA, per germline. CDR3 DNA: TGTGCCAGCAGCTTAGAGTTAACGGGGGGTTATGAGACCCAGTACTTC. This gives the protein CASSLELTGGYETQYF.

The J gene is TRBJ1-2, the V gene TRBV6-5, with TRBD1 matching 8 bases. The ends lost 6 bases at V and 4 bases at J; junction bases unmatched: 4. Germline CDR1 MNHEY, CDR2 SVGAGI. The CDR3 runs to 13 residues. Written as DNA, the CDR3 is TGTGCCAGCAGCTCAGGGGGCCGCTATGGCTACACCTTC. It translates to CASSSGGRYGYTF.

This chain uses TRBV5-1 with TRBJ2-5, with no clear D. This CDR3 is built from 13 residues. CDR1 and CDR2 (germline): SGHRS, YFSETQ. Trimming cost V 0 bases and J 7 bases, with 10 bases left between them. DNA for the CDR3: TGCGCCAGCAGCTTGGGGTCCCTCGGGACCCAGTACTTC. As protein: CASSLGSLGTQYF.

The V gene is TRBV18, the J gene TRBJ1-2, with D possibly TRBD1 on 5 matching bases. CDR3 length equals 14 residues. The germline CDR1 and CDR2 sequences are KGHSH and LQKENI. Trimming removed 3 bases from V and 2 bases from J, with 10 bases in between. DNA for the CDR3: TGTGCCAGCTCACCTTTGCAGGGAAACTATGGCTACACCTTC. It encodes CASSPLQGNYGYTF.

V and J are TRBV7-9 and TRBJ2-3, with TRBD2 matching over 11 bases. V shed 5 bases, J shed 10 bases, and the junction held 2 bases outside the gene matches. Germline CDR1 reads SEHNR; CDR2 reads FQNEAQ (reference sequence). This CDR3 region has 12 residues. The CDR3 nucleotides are TGTGCCAGCAGCAAGGGACTAGCGGCGCAGTATTTT. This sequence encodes CASSKGLAAQYF. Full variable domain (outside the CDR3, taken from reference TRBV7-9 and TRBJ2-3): DTGVSQNPRHKITKRGQNVTFRCDPISEHNRLYWYRQTLGQGPEFLTYFQNEAQLEKSRLLSDRFSAERPKGSFSTLEIQRTEQGDSAMYLCASSKGLAAQYFGPGTRLTVL.

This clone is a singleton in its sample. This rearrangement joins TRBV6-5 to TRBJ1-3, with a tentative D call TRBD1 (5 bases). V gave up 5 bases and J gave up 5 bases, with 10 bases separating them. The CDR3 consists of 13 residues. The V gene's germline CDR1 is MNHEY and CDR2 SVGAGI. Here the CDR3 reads CASSKPDRNTIYF. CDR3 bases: TGTGCCAGCAGTAAGCCGGACAGAAACACCATATATTTT.

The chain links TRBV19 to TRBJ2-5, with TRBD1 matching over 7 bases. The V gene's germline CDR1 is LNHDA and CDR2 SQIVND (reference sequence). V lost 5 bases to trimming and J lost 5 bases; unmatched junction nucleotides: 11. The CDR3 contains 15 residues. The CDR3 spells CASSADRQGWETQYF. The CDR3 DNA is TGTGCCAGTAGTGCAGACCGACAGGGCTGGGAGACCCAGTACTTC.